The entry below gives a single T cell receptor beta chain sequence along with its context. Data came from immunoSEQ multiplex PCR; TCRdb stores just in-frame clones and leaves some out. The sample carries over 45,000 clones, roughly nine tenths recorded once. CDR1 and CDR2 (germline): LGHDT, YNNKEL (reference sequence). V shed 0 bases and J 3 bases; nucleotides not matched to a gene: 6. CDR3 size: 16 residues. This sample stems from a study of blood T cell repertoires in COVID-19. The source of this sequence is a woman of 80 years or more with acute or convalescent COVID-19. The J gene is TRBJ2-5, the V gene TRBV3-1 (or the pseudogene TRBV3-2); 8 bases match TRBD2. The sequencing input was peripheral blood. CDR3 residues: CASSQDLSAGEETQYF. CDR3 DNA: TGTGCCAGCAGCCAAGATCTGTCAGCGGGGGAAGAGACCCAGTACTTC.